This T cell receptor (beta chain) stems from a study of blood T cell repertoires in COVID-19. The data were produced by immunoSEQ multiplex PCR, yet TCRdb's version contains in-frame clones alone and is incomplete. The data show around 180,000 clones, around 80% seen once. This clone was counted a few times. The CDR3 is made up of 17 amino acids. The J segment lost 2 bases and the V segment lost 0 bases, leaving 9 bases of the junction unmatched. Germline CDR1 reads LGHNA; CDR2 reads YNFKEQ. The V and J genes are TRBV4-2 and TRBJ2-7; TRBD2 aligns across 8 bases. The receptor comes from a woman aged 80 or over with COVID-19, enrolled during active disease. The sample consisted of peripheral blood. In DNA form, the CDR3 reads TGTGCCAGCAGCCAAGAGGTCGTCGGGGGGGCAGCCTACGAGCAGTACTTC. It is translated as CASSQEVVGGAAYEQYF.